This note documents a single TCR beta chain sequence. Its antigen is not identified. This sample was included in a study of blood T cells in healthy people across ages. Broader study findings: A roughly linear age-dependent decrease characterized TCR beta diversity per million T cells.

With a J-beta primer mix and a sample-barcoded 5' primer, a second PCR ran roughly 6 to 11 cycles. Tags on each cDNA molecule came from a template-switch adaptor with 12 random nucleotides. TCRdb re-called the 5' RACE reads through MiXCR, storing one row per CDR3 protein. Among approximately 800,000 distinct CDR3 sequences listed, more than 50% were seen once. The clonotype originates from a man between 35 and 55 years old in good health. Sequenced: blood.

The DNA for the CDR3 is TGTGCCAGCAGCTTAACTAGCGTCAGTGAGCAGTTCTTC. Residues: CASSLTSVSEQFF. This chain uses TRBV7-3 with TRBJ2-1; tentatively, D is TRBD2 (5 bases). This CDR3 region has 13 residues. Trimming took off 0 bases at V and 9 bases at J, with 9 bases between the two ends. Per the germline V gene, CDR1 is SGHTA and CDR2 is FQGTGA.